This TCR beta chain is from a study of T cells after yellow fever vaccination. Study context: In the case of low-cell-number fractions, SMART-Seq v4 Ultra Low Input was used for preparation.

Study-wide results and limits: The booster response re-showed most primary clones: approximately 95% CD4, more than 70% CD8.

The CDR3 spans 16 residues. Germline CDR1 and CDR2: MNHEY and SVGAGI. Unmatched junction bases numbered 11, after V lost 4 bases and J lost 4 bases. In TCRdb, the 5' RACE reads were re-called with MiXCR into one record per CDR3 protein. The sample consists of about 630,000 distinct CDR3 sequences, roughly 12% of them appearing once. Comment on this clonotype: Its specificity is unknown.

The sample in question was PBMCs, obtained on the day of the yellow fever booster vaccination. The chain uses TRBV6-5 and TRBJ2-7; 9 bases map to TRBD2. The receptor was isolated from a young man who received the YFV17D yellow fever vaccine. As DNA, the CDR3 is TGTGCCAGCAGTTCCCAAAGGAGCGGGAGGTCTTACGAGCAGTACTTC. Translation gives CASSSQRSGRSYEQYF.